The present T cell receptor beta chain was sequenced within a study of HIV-infected patients and healthy controls. TCRdb called the 5' RACE reads again in MiXCR, with one record for every CDR3 protein. Of under 20,000 distinct CDR3 sequences listed, around 15% are singletons. This CDR3 spans 15 amino acids. CDR1 is SGHKS, CDR2 YYEKEE, per germline (reference sequence). The V and J ends lost 2 bases and 4 bases respectively, with 16 bases between them. The clonotype was recovered from a human donor in good health. The sample consisted of CD8+ T cells from blood. V gene TRBV5-5 combines with J gene TRBJ2-7, with TRBD1 as a possible D gene (6 bases). CDR3 sequence (DNA): TGTGCCAGCAGCTTTCCCGGGACACGGATTTACGAGCAGTACTTC. Protein: CASSFPGTRIYEQYF.